The T cell receptor beta chain under discussion was sequenced for a study of blood T cell dynamics during melanoma immunotherapy (dated by TCRdb to 2018 to 2021). For context, the study as a whole: The patients had metastatic melanoma and were given first-line pembrolizumab or nivolumab plus ipilimumab as standard of care in the United Kingdom. To identify early correlates of response, the study profiled peripheral T cell receptor repertoires in patients with metastatic melanoma before and after one cycle of checkpoint inhibitor therapy. The training cohort consisted of consecutive patients, while an additional independent group of patients from the same centre was pooled to form an external validation set. Overall results and qualifications from the work: A bifurcated reorganization of the PBMC repertoire at W3, with increased clonality or increased diversity, was observed in patients who later achieved disease control, unlike in progressors. The relatively small sample size was acknowledged as a potential limitation on generalization of the results. The study was unable to establish whether the T cell clones driving the repertoire changes were melanoma-specific or instead reflected general immune activation.

The intended sense of this specimen's time point label: week 3, after first cycle of checkpoint inhibitor. Blood samples were taken at two points: before treatment (T0) and at week 3 (W3), which came after the first cycle of checkpoint blockade. Except for a couple of patients with rapid clinical progression, response was assessed 12 weeks after the first infusion by RECIST 1.1; disease control meant complete response, partial response or stable disease. Patients with prior systemic cancer treatment, concomitant immunosuppressant therapy or synchronous other active malignancies were excluded. To track both circulating cells and T cell turnover, TCR beta was sequenced from bulk PBMC as well as from plasma cell-free DNA. PBMC were isolated from blood with Lymphoprep and SepMate tubes, followed by red cell lysis. QIAamp DNA Blood Mini kits were used to extract DNA from PBMC and sorted T cell subsets.

Every bulk PBMC sample had a fixed 350 ng of DNA loaded. TCR beta CDR3 sequences were amplified from genomic DNA with the immunoSEQ TCRb Assay kit following manufacturer instructions. The KAPA Library Quantification Kit for Illumina platforms was used to quantify pooled libraries by qPCR. Sequencing of the pooled libraries was done on an Illumina NextSeq 500, with clustering at roughly 0.6-1.1 pM. The paper's processing steps were these. TCR data were analyzed with immunoSEQ ANALYZER and the R LymphoSeq package. A rearrangement efficiency score was calculated as productive divided by the sum of productive and non-productive CDR3 sequences. Within each patient, timepoints were compared pairwise for clonality, measured with the Gini coefficient, and for diversity, measured with the Renyi index at alpha=1. In LymphoSeq, clonal relatedness was computed using an edit distance of 3, and repertoire similarity was computed using the Bhattacharyya coefficient. To classify response, a linear discriminant analysis based on week-3 changes in clonality and diversity was built with the R MASS and caret packages. As stored in TCRdb, this immuneACCESS dataset retains in-frame rearrangements with V and J assigned. A fraction of the clones does not appear; measured against another copy, unresolved V genes explain less than half of the discrepancy, and the remainder lacks a known reason. V and J calls plus clone size are reproduced from that table; the DNA served to infer D and trimming. This sample comprises more than 10,000 clones, 80% of them detected only once. Around 22% of the sample is taken by the ten largest.

Trimming accounts for 3 bases at V and 4 bases at J, while the number of junction bases matched to no gene is 4. From its cysteine to its phenylalanine, the CDR3 spans 13 amino acids. The only DNA kept is the CDR3, 39 bases in frame from the first base. Via the germline V gene, CDR1 is SQVTM and CDR2 ANQGSEA. Points on this clone: No antigen is known for it. Base qualities are not provided; no much larger clone lies one nucleotide away.

The TCR sequence derives from a human donor with melanoma. Sequenced material: blood, taken from a patient treated with checkpoint blockade. The chain is encoded by TRBV29-1 joined to TRBJ1-2; TRBD1 matches 8 bases in the middle. The CDR3 reads as follows: CSVDVDRGYGYTF. The DNA sequence is TGCAGCGTTGATGTCGACAGGGGCTATGGCTACACCTTC.